The clone carrying this T cell receptor beta chain came up a few times. The sample originates from a study of blood T cell repertoires in COVID-19. Study in general: There were acute and convalescent COVID-19 samples, and they came from the United States, Italy and Spain. PBMCs, B-cell-depleted T cells, or T cells were the source of the cDNA or gDNA that made up the material.

Germline CDR1 LNHDA, CDR2 SQIVND (reference sequence). V shed 6 bases and J 2 bases; nucleotides not matched to a gene: 2. The CDR3 is made up of 13 amino acids. Original methodology: Amplification of reference gene primers was used by the study to estimate nucleated cell counts. Libraries were prepared by immunoSEQ multiplex PCR; TCRdb keeps only in-frame clonotypes and omits some of them. V, J and clone size are taken as reported in that table, and D and trimming were inferred from the DNA itself. The sample includes about 270,000 clones, 70% to 90% of them seen just once. Sequencing was carried out using peripheral blood. The rearrangement joins TRBV19 to TRBJ2-7; 9 bases agree with TRBD1. The sequence derives from a woman between 45 and 60 years old with acute or convalescent COVID-19. CDR3 protein: CASSGQGTYEQYF. For the CDR3, the DNA is TGTGCCAGTAGCGGACAGGGGACCTACGAGCAGTACTTC.